This TCR beta chain emerged from a study of CD8 T cells in ankylosing spondylitis. V was cut by 2 bases and J by 6 bases, with 10 bases left in between. Germline CDR1 and CDR2: SGHTA and FQGNSA. The CDR3 extends over 13 amino acids. Researchers built TCR beta libraries using quantitative 5'-RACE with molecular barcodes. TCRdb itself ran the 5' RACE reads through MiXCR, one entry per CDR3 protein. The table lists 450,000 to 550,000 distinct CDR3 sequences, approximately 5.3% of them singletons. Study-level findings and limits: Clones linked to the disease showed a CD8+ phenotype. They occurred at relatively low frequencies in peripheral blood. What seemed typical of ankylosing spondylitis blood was a TCR beta motif built from roughly eight highly homologous variants. There were earlier reports of some motif variants in reactive arthritis synovial fluid and blood.

This clonotype was observed at least ten times. No antigen is known for it. The clonotype comes from a male donor with ankylosing spondylitis. V gene TRBV7-2 combines with J gene TRBJ1-1, with D tentatively TRBD1 (5 bases). Sequencing was done on a sample of blood, either unsorted or a sorted T cell fraction (not recorded which). CDR3 amino acids: CASSLIRGAEAFF. CDR3 DNA sequence: TGTGCCAGCAGCTTAATCCGAGGGGCTGAAGCTTTCTTT.